This T cell receptor (beta chain) emerged from a study of CD8 T cells in ankylosing spondylitis. Quantitative molecular-barcoded 5'-RACE generated the TCR beta libraries. In TCRdb, the 5' RACE reads were re-called with MiXCR into one record per CDR3 protein. There are around 150,000 distinct CDR3 sequences in the sample; around 10% occur only once, and roughly 28% lies in the top ten. General study findings and limits: Both synovial fluid and blood in reactive arthritis had previously been reported to carry some motif variants. There was a TCR beta motif, made of eight highly homologous variants, that appeared characteristic of ankylosing spondylitis blood. Clones linked to disease were reported to show significant enrichment in matched ankylosing spondylitis synovial fluid.

Points on this clonotype: Its antigen is currently unknown.

The receptor was isolated from a male donor with ankylosing spondylitis or in good health (not recorded which). Source material: blood, either unsorted or a sorted T cell fraction (not recorded which).

This CDR3 is CSANPGTEYNSPLHF. CDR3 DNA sequence: TGCAGTGCTAACCCCGGGACCGAATATAATTCACCCCTCCACTTT. This chain joins TRBV20-1 and TRBJ1-6; perhaps TRBD1 as D (5 bases). CDR1 and CDR2 from the germline V gene are DFQATT and SNEGSKA (reference sequence). CDR3 size: 15 residues. The ends were cut back, 4 bases at V and 4 bases at J, with 14 bases in the middle.